This TCR beta chain was recovered during a study of blood T cell repertoires in COVID-19 (dated by TCRdb to 2020 to 2021). For context, the study as a whole: Collaborator samples came from the United States, Italy and Spain and covered acute and convalescent phases of COVID-19. Nearly every sample came with metadata listing a de-identified subject ID, COVID-19 status, age in years and sex. Where HLA class I and class II types were available, the types were taken from metadata supplied by the sample provider, not from assay-based typing. The repertoires were released in a freely available public database intended as a resource for research on the immune response to SARS-CoV-2. The prospective study material was composed of cDNA or gDNA derived from T cells, B-cell-depleted T cells, or PBMCs. The samples were drawn from the first 160 participants of the ongoing ImmuneRACE study and from some 1,300 subjects provided by 6 global collaborators. Subjects who had been exposed to COVID-19, were actively infected with it, or had recovered from it provided the deeply sampled blood TCRbeta repertoires that made up the dataset. Overall results and qualifications from the work: Clinical and demographic metadata were provided uncurated, with the amount varying by source and participant.

TCRbeta CDR3 regions were amplified from genomic DNA by means of the immunoSEQ Assay, a bias-controlled multiplex PCR. As for how the authors treated the data: The number of nucleated cells in each sample was estimated from the amplification of reference gene primers within the assay. To quantify the absolute abundance of each unique TCRbeta CDR3 rearrangement, sequence reads were collapsed and filtered. For each sample, productive Simpson clonality was calculated as the square root of Simpson's diversity index over productive rearrangements. TCRdb provides this immuneACCESS table in a form limited to in-frame rearrangements. Some clones are lacking; in checked studies, under half of them reflect an unresolved V gene, and why the rest are absent is not known. The D gene and trimming were derived from the DNA, and the V and J assignments and clone size from that table. The sample data list roughly 25,000 clones, and around 86% of these were observed just once. The ten largest clones represent approximately 30% of the sample.

Concerning this clone: The antigen it recognizes is unknown. Per-base qualities were not stored, and no clone one base away is much larger.

Whole blood was collected in K2EDTA tubes by collaborating institutions according to the institutions' own protocols. For TCRbeta analysis, collaborator samples were shipped as frozen whole blood, as isolated PBMCs, or as DNA extracted from either sample type. The cysteine opens and the phenylalanine closes a CDR3 of 13 amino acids. Left in the record is the CDR3 DNA by itself, 39 bases read in frame from the first base. Cut back by 1 base and 4 bases, the V and J ends lie 10 bases apart. The CDR1 and CDR2 encoded by the germline V gene are SQVTM and ANQGSEA. The sequencing sample was made of peripheral blood. In this chain, TRBV29-1 is recombined with TRBJ1-1; the D gene is unclear. This sequence was found in a human donor with active COVID-19. The donor label of this sample is uncertain. The nucleotide sequence is given as TGCAGCGTTGAAGGGGCCGCGAGCACTGAAGCTTTCTTT. Its protein reads: CSVEGAASTEAFF.